A single sample gave rise to the 25 T cell receptor beta chains below, sequenced in a study of shared clonotypes between healthy human individuals. Naive-designated CD8 cells lacked CD45RO, were positively enriched for CCR7, and omitted terminally differentiated effector memory CD45RA+ cells. Profiling relied on immunoSEQ multiplex PCR, and the TCRdb table lists in-frame clones only, not all of them. Of around 1.9 million clones listed, about 94% were seen once; the top ten hold more than 1.5%. The specimen was naive CD8+ T cells from PBMCs. The receptors were gathered from a man aged 18 to 35 in good health. Some clones in this sample may be carry-over from other donors' samples.

This chain joins TRBV27 and TRBJ1-5, with D maybe TRBD1 (5 bases). Germline V gene data show CDR1 as MNHEY and CDR2 as SMNVEV (reference sequence). The CDR3 covers 14 residues. With 2 bases removed from V and 5 bases from J, the gap between germline ends came to 10 bases. CDR3 residues: CASSLLGADQPQHF. In DNA, the CDR3 is TGTGCCAGCAGTTTACTAGGGGCCGATCAGCCCCAGCATTTT.

This chain uses TRBV7-3 with TRBJ2-3, with D perhaps being TRBD1 or TRBD2 (5 bases each). The CDR3 is 14 amino acids. V lost 2 bases and J lost 5, with 11 bases in between. Germline lookup yields CDR1 SGHTA and CDR2 FQGTGA. CDR3 residues: CASSLPGHEDTQYF. The CDR3 bases are TGTGCCAGCAGCTTACCGGGGCATGAAGATACGCAGTATTTT. Using reference TRBV7-3 and TRBJ2-3 for the parts outside the CDR3, the full variable domain is GAGVSQTPSNKVTEKGKYVELRCDPISGHTALYWYRQSLGQGPEFLIYFQGTGAADDSGLPNDRFFAVRPEGSVSTLKIQRTERGDSAVYLCASSLPGHEDTQYFGPGTRLTVL.

The chain has TRBV19 and TRBJ1-1; unclear D gene. CDR3 length equals 14 residues. V was clipped by 5 bases and J by 6 bases, with 16 bases between them. The germline gives CDR1 LNHDA, CDR2 SQIVND (reference sequence). CDR3 protein: CASSPRFPGSEAFF. CDR3 DNA sequence: TGTGCCAGTAGTCCCCGTTTTCCGGGGTCTGAAGCTTTCTTT.

CDR3 nucleotide sequence: TGTGCCAGCAGTTTACGACACTTCTACGAGCAGTACTTC. It specifies CASSLRHFYEQYF. This chain connects TRBV28 to TRBJ2-7; D call uncertain. CDR1 MDHEN and CDR2 SYDVKM come from the germline V gene. V lost 2 bases and J 3 bases, leaving 8 bases between the germline ends. The CDR3 covers 13 residues.

J is TRBJ1-3 and V is TRBV9; D not certain. From germline, CDR1 is SGDLS and CDR2 YYNGEE. V was trimmed by 3 bases and J by 0 bases, leaving 22 bases between them. There are 19 residues in the CDR3. Here the CDR3 DNA reads TGTGCCAGCAGCGACGGGAACCAACCCCAAGCGCGCTCTGGAAACACCATATATTTT. Translating it yields CASSDGNQPQARSGNTIYF.

About this clone itself: Other DNA sequences in the sample encode the same CDR3. The gene calls are TRBV5-1 and TRBJ1-1; no clear D. Trimming left V 0 bases short and J 2 bases short, with 5 bases between. This CDR3 contains 13 residues. From germline, CDR1 is SGHRS and CDR2 YFSETQ. Here the CDR3 reads CASSLGENTEAFF. The CDR3 region has the DNA TGCGCCAGCAGCTTGGGAGAAAACACTGAAGCTTTCTTT.

The chain joins TRBV15 to TRBJ1-2; possibly TRBD1 for D (5 bases). V lost 6 bases, J lost 0 bases, and 14 bases lay in between. Per germline, CDR1 LNHNV and CDR2 YYDKDF (reference sequence). CDR3 size: 15 residues. CDR3 protein: CATSQTEFTNYGYTF. The CDR3 region has the DNA TGTGCCACCAGTCAGACAGAATTCACTAACTATGGCTACACCTTC.

The V gene is TRBV9, the J gene TRBJ2-1; TRBD1 matches 9 bases. The germline V gene encodes CDR1 SGDLS and CDR2 YYNGEE. The CDR3 is made up of 16 amino acids. V dropped 0 bases and J dropped 4; count of bases not matched to a gene: 5. The CDR3 DNA reads TGTGCCAGCAGCGTAGGAAGGGACAGGGCATACAATGAGCAGTTCTTC. This encodes CASSVGRDRAYNEQFF.

This clone was picked up a small number of times. This rearrangement joins TRBV13 to TRBJ1-2, with D perhaps matching TRBD1 (6 bases). CDR1 is PRHDT, CDR2 FYEKMQ, per germline (reference sequence). V gave up 5 bases and J gave up 8 bases, with 12 bases separating them. The CDR3 loop spans 12 amino acids. CDR3 sequence reads: CASSEDRRGYTF. CDR3 bases: TGTGCCAGCAGCGAAGACAGGCGCGGCTACACCTTC.

Only one count was recorded for this clone. J is TRBJ1-5 and V is TRBV28; D ambiguous. Between the trimmed V and J ends, which lost 6 bases and 6 bases, there was a span of 15 bases. CDR1 is MDHEN, CDR2 SYDVKM, per germline. The CDR3 extends over 14 amino acids. The CDR3: CASSHGSLGQPQHF. In DNA, the CDR3 is TGTGCCAGCAGCCACGGGTCCCTCGGTCAGCCCCAGCATTTT.

The CDR3 region is CASMGFGGVYEQYF. The CDR3 DNA follows: TGTGCCAGCATGGGGTTTGGGGGAGTATACGAGCAGTACTTC. This sequence joins TRBV7-9 and TRBJ2-7, with D tentatively TRBD1 or TRBD2 (5 bases each). Trimming stripped 7 bases from V and 4 bases from J, with 17 bases between. Germline CDR1 reads SEHNR; CDR2 reads FQNEAQ (reference sequence). The CDR3 has 14 amino acids. Supplemented by reference TRBV7-9 and TRBJ2-7, the full variable domain reads DTGVSQNPRHKITKRGQNVTFRCDPISEHNRLYWYRQTLGQGPEFLTYFQNEAQLEKSRLLSDRFSAERPKGSFSTLEIQRTEQGDSAMYLCASMGFGGVYEQYFGPGTRLTVT.

The genes are TRBV6-1 and TRBJ1-5; D uncertain. This CDR3 spans 15 amino acids. V lost 3 bases and J lost 4, with 13 bases in between. Per germline, CDR1 MNHNS and CDR2 SASEGT. The CDR3 here is CASSDTVRINQPQHF. The CDR3 region has the DNA TGTGCCAGCAGTGATACAGTCCGGATAAATCAGCCCCAGCATTTT.

Comments on this clone: The same CDR3 arises from other DNA sequences in this sample as well. The genes are TRBV13 and TRBJ2-7, with no clear D. Germline-derived CDR1 and CDR2 are PRHDT and FYEKMQ (reference sequence). Between the trimmed V and J ends, which lost 0 bases and 0 bases, there was a span of 6 bases. The CDR3 is 14 residues long. CDR3 amino acids: CASSLGRSSYEQYF. CDR3 nucleotides: TGTGCCAGCAGCTTAGGGAGAAGCTCCTACGAGCAGTACTTC.

This chain links TRBV5-6 with TRBJ1-1, with a possible D match to TRBD1 (6 bases). The V gene's germline CDR1 is SGHDT and CDR2 YYEEEE. The CDR3 is made up of 12 amino acids. V was cut by 5 bases and J by 5 bases, with 10 bases left in between. The CDR3 DNA follows: TGTGCCAGCAGTTTACAGGGAACTGAAGCTTTCTTT. The encoded protein is CASSLQGTEAFF. The variable domain in full, completed from reference TRBV5-6 and TRBJ1-1, reads DAGVTQSPTHLIKTRGQQVTLRCSPKSGHDTVSWYQQALGQGPQFIFQYYEEEERQRGNFPDRFSGHQFPNYSSELNVNALLLGDSALYLCASSLQGTEAFFGQGTRLTVV.

The rearrangement joins TRBV28 to TRBJ1-5, with 7 bases matching TRBD1. J gave up 5 bases and V 10 bases, and 8 bases lay outside the gene matches. The CDR3 is 13 residues long. CDR1 and CDR2 (germline): MDHEN, SYDVKM. The DNA for the CDR3 is TGTGCCACCTCGCAGGGGGTTTATCAGCCCCAGCATTTT. It encodes CATSQGVYQPQHF.

The chain uses TRBV13 and TRBJ2-7; D is perhaps TRBD1 or TRBD2 (5 bases each). Per the germline V gene, CDR1 is PRHDT and CDR2 is FYEKMQ (reference sequence). The CDR3 is 13 residues long. V lost 5 bases, J lost 5 bases, and 13 bases lay in between. CDR3 sequence: CASSDEEGHEQYF. CDR3 DNA sequence: TGTGCCAGCAGCGACGAAGAGGGGCACGAGCAGTACTTC.

This clone was recorded only once. This sequence joins TRBV11-3 and TRBJ2-3, with D maybe TRBD2 (5 bases). V was pared by 6 bases and J by 1 base, with 11 bases between. The CDR3 has 14 amino acids. Looked up from germline, CDR1 is SGHNT and CDR2 is YENEEA. DNA of the CDR3: TGTGCCAGCAGTCATCGGGGAGGCACAGATACGCAGTATTTT. Its translation: CASSHRGGTDTQYF.

This clone is a singleton in its sample. This chain connects TRBV28 to TRBJ1-1; D ambiguous. The CDR3 is made up of 15 amino acids. Germline CDR1 reads MDHEN; CDR2 reads SYDVKM. V lost 4 bases and J 1 base, leaving 13 bases between the germline ends. The CDR3, as DNA: TGTGCCAGCAGTTCCGACCTCGACTGGAACACTGAAGCTTTCTTT. This sequence encodes CASSSDLDWNTEAFF.

V is TRBV29-1 and J is TRBJ2-3; 12 bases are shared with TRBD2. The junction had 4 bases not matched to a gene; V was cut back by 1 base and J by 5 bases. This CDR3 is built from 15 residues. Germline V gene lookup returns CDR1 SQVTM and CDR2 ANQGSEA. CDR3 nucleotides: TGCAGCGTTGAAGGGACTAGCGGGACCGAAGATACGCAGTATTTT. Protein product: CSVEGTSGTEDTQYF.

About this clone itself: Other DNA sequences from this sample encode an identical CDR3 as well. The V gene is TRBV12-5, the J gene TRBJ2-1; D is unclear. The ends were cut back, 3 bases at V and 7 bases at J, with 4 bases in the middle. The V gene's germline CDR1 is LGHNT and CDR2 FRNRAP. The CDR3 has 11 residues. DNA for the CDR3: TGTGCTAGTGGTTTAGGGAATGAGCAGTTCTTC. Encoded protein: CASGLGNEQFF.

This rearrangement joins TRBV7-6 to TRBJ2-7; D possibly corresponds to TRBD2 (6 bases). The CDR3 length is 13 residues. V lost 0 bases, J lost 6 bases, and 9 bases lay in between. CDR1 is SGHVS and CDR2 is FNYEAQ in the germline V gene. CDR3 loop: CASSLAGGAEQYF. CDR3 DNA sequence: TGTGCCAGCAGCTTAGCGGGCGGGGCCGAGCAGTACTTC. Supplemented by reference TRBV7-6 and TRBJ2-7, the full variable domain reads GAGVSQSPRYKVTKRGQDVALRCDPISGHVSLYWYRQALGQGPEFLTYFNYEAQQDKSGLPNDRFSAERPEGSISTLTIQRTEQRDSAMYRCASSLAGGAEQYFGPGTRLTVT.

The chain combines TRBV29-1 with TRBJ2-7; D may correspond to TRBD1 or TRBD2 (5 bases each). Trimming left V 2 bases short and J 0 bases short, with 11 bases between. CDR3 length: 14 amino acids. Germline-derived CDR1 and CDR2 are SQVTM and ANQGSEA. In DNA, the CDR3 is TGCAGCGTTGAAAAAGACGGGGCCTCCTACGAGCAGTACTTC. This sequence encodes CSVEKDGASYEQYF.

The chain uses TRBV15 and TRBJ1-5; 12 nucleotides line up with TRBD1. This CDR3 has 17 amino acids. Unmatched junction bases numbered 2, after V lost 0 bases and J lost 2 bases. Germline CDR1 and CDR2: LNHNV and YYDKDF (reference sequence). The CDR3 nucleotides are TGTGCCACCAGCAGAGATGGGGACAGGGGGCGCAATCAGCCCCAGCATTTT. Protein: CATSRDGDRGRNQPQHF.

This sequence joins TRBV7-2 and TRBJ2-4, with TRBD2 matching 10 bases. The CDR3 has 15 amino acids. In germline, CDR1 is SGHTA, CDR2 FQGNSA. V shed 5 bases, J shed 6 bases, and the junction held 7 bases outside the gene matches. Written as DNA, the CDR3 is TGTGCCAGCAGCAGTCTAGCGGGAGTTGGAAACATTCAGTACTTC. Translating it yields CASSSLAGVGNIQYF.

This chain links TRBV29-1 with TRBJ2-7; the D gene is possibly TRBD2 (6 bases). V was trimmed by 4 bases and J by 1 base, leaving 23 bases between them. The CDR3 totals 17 residues. Germline V gene data show CDR1 as SQVTM and CDR2 as ANQGSEA. The CDR3 nucleotides are TGCAGCGTTGTAGGCGGGGTGACGGTTCGGGAGTCCTACGAGCAGTACTTC. It translates to CSVVGGVTVRESYEQYF.